The rows below give T cell receptor beta chains drawn from one sample of a study of T cell responses to AZD1222 COVID-19 vaccine. The data were produced by immunoSEQ multiplex PCR, yet TCRdb's version contains in-frame clones alone and is incomplete. The table has approximately 90,000 clones, approximately 91% seen once. The material sequenced was peripheral blood, taken on day 0 of AZD1222 vaccination. These receptors came from an adult in good health. Each CDR3 is given with its conserved first and last residue. The D gene is left open where the match is weak. Size is omitted from some rows. Given values are once, few, many or a class for expanded clones.

J gene: TRBJ2-2
V gene: TRBV11-2
clone size: .
D gene: .
CDR3 protein: CASSLDNRGVTGELFF
CDR3 DNA: TGTGCCAGCAGCTTAGATAACCGGGGAGTCACCGGGGAGCTGTTTTTT

J gene: TRBJ2-3
V gene: TRBV2
clone size: once
D gene: .
CDR3 protein: CASSGQELSRTDTQYF
CDR3 DNA: TGTGCCAGCAGTGGTCAGGAGCTTTCCCGCACAGATACGCAGTATTTT

J gene: TRBJ1-6
V gene: TRBV14
clone size: few
D gene: TRBD1
CDR3 protein: CASSQVGDRGLDSPLHF
CDR3 DNA: TGTGCCAGCAGCCAAGTTGGGGACAGGGGGCTTGATTCACCCCTCCACTTT

J gene: TRBJ1-5
V gene: TRBV4-2
clone size: once
D gene: TRBD1
CDR3 protein: CASSLGQGDSNQPQHF
CDR3 DNA: TGTGCCAGCAGCCTCGGACAGGGGGATAGCAATCAGCCCCAGCATTTT

J gene: TRBJ2-5
V gene: TRBV7-7
clone size: .
D gene: .
CDR3 protein: CASSPDARETQYF
CDR3 DNA: TGTGCCAGCAGCCCCGACGCCAGGGAGACCCAGTACTTC

J gene: TRBJ2-3
V gene: TRBV7-2
clone size: .
D gene: TRBD2
CDR3 protein: CASSDGRGGISDTQYF
CDR3 DNA: TGTGCCAGCAGCGATGGGCGGGGGGGCATCTCAGATACGCAGTATTTT

J gene: TRBJ1-4
V gene: TRBV3-1/TRBV3-2
clone size: .
D gene: TRBD1
CDR3 protein: CASSQHRGGEKLFF
CDR3 DNA: TGTGCCAGCAGCCAACACAGGGGGGGTGAAAAACTGTTTTTT

J gene: TRBJ2-1
V gene: TRBV7-9
clone size: .
D gene: TRBD2
CDR3 protein: CASSPTSGGAGNEQFF
CDR3 DNA: TGTGCCAGCAGCCCGACTAGCGGGGGGGCTGGGAATGAGCAGTTCTTC

J gene: TRBJ1-3
V gene: TRBV6-5
clone size: .
D gene: .
CDR3 protein: CASSYSGLGGNTIYF
CDR3 DNA: TGTGCCAGCAGTTACTCGGGTCTGGGAGGAAACACCATATATTTT

J gene: TRBJ1-1
V gene: TRBV19
clone size: few
D gene: TRBD1
CDR3 protein: CASMSRGYGTEAFF
CDR3 DNA: TGTGCCAGTATGAGCAGGGGGTACGGCACTGAAGCTTTCTTT

J gene: TRBJ1-1
V gene: TRBV30
clone size: .
D gene: .
CDR3 protein: CAWSVLGGGNTEAFF
CDR3 DNA: TGTGCCTGGAGTGTACTTGGGGGGGGGAACACTGAAGCTTTCTTT

J gene: TRBJ1-2
V gene: TRBV19
clone size: .
D gene: TRBD1
CDR3 protein: CASTDRGALGGYTF
CDR3 DNA: TGTGCCAGTACTGACAGGGGCGCCCTTGGGGGCTACACCTTC

J gene: TRBJ1-2
V gene: TRBV5-1
clone size: .
D gene: .
CDR3 protein: CASAIDPGGYTF
CDR3 DNA: TGCGCCAGCGCCATTGACCCGGGTGGCTACACCTTC

J gene: TRBJ2-3
V gene: TRBV7-9
clone size: .
D gene: .
CDR3 protein: CASSSRGTQYF
CDR3 DNA: TGTGCCAGCAGCTCCCGAGGTACGCAGTATTTT

J gene: TRBJ1-6
V gene: TRBV5-1
clone size: .
D gene: TRBD1
CDR3 protein: CASSHSVRDRNSPLHF
CDR3 DNA: TGCGCCAGCAGCCATTCCGTACGGGACAGGAATTCACCCCTCCACTTT

J gene: TRBJ2-7
V gene: TRBV2
clone size: .
D gene: TRBD1
CDR3 protein: CASSVDRGLYEQYF
CDR3 DNA: TGTGCCAGCAGCGTGGACAGGGGACTCTACGAGCAGTACTTC

J gene: TRBJ1-2
V gene: TRBV7-2
clone size: once
D gene: .
CDR3 protein: CASSLAAQGGGYGYTF
CDR3 DNA: TGTGCCAGCAGCTTAGCCGCCCAGGGAGGAGGATATGGCTACACCTTC

J gene: TRBJ1-1
V gene: TRBV6-5
clone size: .
D gene: .
CDR3 protein: CASSSGEAFF
CDR3 DNA: TGTGCCAGCAGCTCAGGGGAAGCTTTCTTT

J gene: TRBJ1-4
V gene: TRBV11-2
clone size: .
D gene: .
CDR3 protein: CASSLLRTNEKLFF
CDR3 DNA: TGTGCCAGCAGCTTACTGCGAACTAATGAAAAACTGTTTTTT

J gene: TRBJ1-1
V gene: TRBV5-6
clone size: once
D gene: .
CDR3 protein: CASSLGKRTEAFF
CDR3 DNA: TGTGCCAGCAGCTTGGGTAAGAGGACTGAAGCTTTCTTT

J gene: TRBJ1-1
V gene: TRBV5-4
clone size: few
D gene: TRBD1
CDR3 protein: CASSSTGDSVEAFF
CDR3 DNA: TGTGCCAGCAGCTCGACAGGGGACTCGGTTGAAGCTTTCTTT

J gene: TRBJ2-1
V gene: TRBV6-4
clone size: .
D gene: TRBD2
CDR3 protein: CASSRTSGDLRGEQFF
CDR3 DNA: TGTGCCAGCAGTCGGACTAGCGGGGACCTACGGGGTGAGCAGTTCTTC

J gene: TRBJ1-2
V gene: TRBV12-3/TRBV12-4
clone size: once
D gene: .
CDR3 protein: CASGDPPYGYTF
CDR3 DNA: TGTGCCAGCGGTGACCCTCCCTATGGCTACACCTTC

J gene: TRBJ1-4
V gene: TRBV19
clone size: .
D gene: .
CDR3 protein: CASSPSYRGDEKLFF
CDR3 DNA: TGTGCCAGTAGTCCCTCGTACCGGGGGGATGAAAAACTGTTTTTT

J gene: TRBJ2-7
V gene: TRBV28
clone size: .
D gene: TRBD1
CDR3 protein: CASSSTDRGHDEQYF
CDR3 DNA: TGTGCCAGCAGTTCTACGGACAGGGGGCACGACGAGCAGTACTTC

J gene: TRBJ2-3
V gene: TRBV7-6
clone size: .
D gene: TRBD2
CDR3 protein: CASSLGLAVSTDTQYF
CDR3 DNA: TGTGCCAGCAGCTTGGGACTAGCGGTGAGCACAGATACGCAGTATTTT

J gene: TRBJ2-2
V gene: TRBV6-5
clone size: .
D gene: .
CDR3 protein: CASSYEGQNTGELFF
CDR3 DNA: TGTGCCAGCAGTTACGAAGGGCAGAACACCGGGGAGCTGTTTTTT

J gene: TRBJ1-2
V gene: TRBV29-1
clone size: .
D gene: TRBD1
CDR3 protein: CSVGGTGGVTPGYTF
CDR3 DNA: TGCAGCGTGGGGGGGACAGGGGGCGTTACGCCCGGCTACACCTTC

J gene: TRBJ1-5
V gene: TRBV12-3/TRBV12-4
clone size: .
D gene: .
CDR3 protein: CASSLLMNQPQHF
CDR3 DNA: TGTGCCAGCAGTTTACTGATGAATCAGCCCCAGCATTTT

J gene: TRBJ2-1
V gene: TRBV6-4
clone size: .
D gene: TRBD1
CDR3 protein: CASSDSLSGGAVGEQFF
CDR3 DNA: TGTGCCAGCAGTGACTCGCTATCAGGGGGCGCGGTAGGTGAGCAGTTCTTC

J gene: TRBJ2-1
V gene: TRBV11-3
clone size: .
D gene: TRBD2
CDR3 protein: CASSLGLAGDLYNDNEQFF
CDR3 DNA: TGTGCCAGCAGCTTAGGGCTAGCGGGGGACCTTTATAACGACAATGAGCAGTTCTTC

J gene: TRBJ2-2
V gene: TRBV6-4
clone size: once
D gene: .
CDR3 protein: CASSEEDTGELFF
CDR3 DNA: TGTGCCAGCAGTGAAGAGGACACCGGGGAGCTGTTTTTT

J gene: TRBJ2-5
V gene: TRBV7-9
clone size: .
D gene: .
CDR3 protein: CASSLQDRAHSQETQYF
CDR3 DNA: TGTGCCAGCAGCTTACAAGACAGAGCCCATTCTCAAGAGACCCAGTACTTC

J gene: TRBJ2-7
V gene: TRBV5-3
clone size: .
D gene: .
CDR3 protein: CARSVKGAFRSYEQYF
CDR3 DNA: TGTGCCAGAAGCGTGAAGGGAGCGTTTCGCTCCTACGAGCAGTACTTC

J gene: TRBJ2-7
V gene: TRBV30
clone size: once
D gene: TRBD2
CDR3 protein: CAWSVKAGVYEQYF
CDR3 DNA: TGTGCCTGGAGTGTAAAGGCGGGGGTCTACGAGCAGTACTTC

J gene: TRBJ1-5
V gene: TRBV19
clone size: .
D gene: .
CDR3 protein: CASSIDDEYQPQHF
CDR3 DNA: TGTGCCAGTAGTATAGATGATGAGTATCAGCCCCAGCATTTT

J gene: TRBJ1-6
V gene: TRBV6-4
clone size: .
D gene: TRBD1
CDR3 protein: CASSAQGGGNSPLHF
CDR3 DNA: TGTGCCAGCAGCGCCCAGGGGGGGGGAAATTCACCCCTCCACTTT

J gene: TRBJ1-4
V gene: TRBV9
clone size: .
D gene: .
CDR3 protein: CARTGSPNEKLFF
CDR3 DNA: TGTGCCAGAACGGGATCCCCTAATGAAAAACTGTTTTTT

J gene: TRBJ2-3
V gene: TRBV5-4
clone size: .
D gene: TRBD2
CDR3 protein: CASSLRTSGTSDTQYF
CDR3 DNA: TGTGCCAGCAGCCTCCGGACTAGCGGAACCTCAGATACGCAGTATTTT

J gene: TRBJ1-3
V gene: TRBV2
clone size: .
D gene: .
CDR3 protein: CASISPAQAESGNTIYF
CDR3 DNA: TGTGCCAGCATCTCCCCGGCCCAAGCGGAATCTGGAAACACCATATATTTT

J gene: TRBJ1-1
V gene: TRBV5-1
clone size: .
D gene: .
CDR3 protein: CASSAQTPGVGTEAFF
CDR3 DNA: TGCGCCAGCAGCGCTCAGACCCCAGGGGTCGGCACTGAAGCTTTCTTT

J gene: TRBJ2-7
V gene: TRBV14
clone size: .
D gene: TRBD1
CDR3 protein: CASSQETDRGAYEQYF
CDR3 DNA: TGTGCCAGCAGCCAAGAAACGGACAGGGGTGCCTACGAGCAGTACTTC

J gene: TRBJ2-3
V gene: TRBV3-1/TRBV3-2
clone size: .
D gene: .
CDR3 protein: CASSHRSGTDTQYF
CDR3 DNA: TGTGCCAGCAGCCACCGATCCGGCACAGATACGCAGTATTTT

J gene: TRBJ1-2
V gene: TRBV11-2
clone size: .
D gene: .
CDR3 protein: CASSSLDRHYGYTF
CDR3 DNA: TGTGCCAGCAGCTCCTTAGACAGGCACTATGGCTACACCTTC

J gene: TRBJ1-4
V gene: TRBV7-2
clone size: .
D gene: .
CDR3 protein: CASSLVEGTNEKLFF
CDR3 DNA: TGTGCCAGCAGCTTAGTCGAAGGGACTAATGAAAAACTGTTTTTT

J gene: TRBJ2-1
V gene: TRBV4-1
clone size: .
D gene: .
CDR3 protein: CASSQVFGGENEQFF
CDR3 DNA: TGCGCCAGCAGCCAAGTTTTCGGGGGCGAAAATGAGCAGTTCTTC

J gene: TRBJ1-4
V gene: TRBV7-2
clone size: .
D gene: .
CDR3 protein: CASSLGGIGTGGEKLFF
CDR3 DNA: TGTGCCAGCAGCTTAGGGGGCATCGGGACTGGTGGTGAAAAACTGTTTTTT

J gene: TRBJ1-1
V gene: TRBV5-1
clone size: .
D gene: TRBD1
CDR3 protein: CASSLRQGASTEAFF
CDR3 DNA: TGCGCCAGCAGCCTTAGACAGGGGGCATCCACTGAAGCTTTCTTT

J gene: TRBJ2-3
V gene: TRBV21-1
clone size: .
D gene: .
CDR3 protein: CASSSRGDYTDTQYF
CDR3 DNA: TGTGCCAGCAGCTCCAGGGGCGACTACACAGATACGCAGTATTTT